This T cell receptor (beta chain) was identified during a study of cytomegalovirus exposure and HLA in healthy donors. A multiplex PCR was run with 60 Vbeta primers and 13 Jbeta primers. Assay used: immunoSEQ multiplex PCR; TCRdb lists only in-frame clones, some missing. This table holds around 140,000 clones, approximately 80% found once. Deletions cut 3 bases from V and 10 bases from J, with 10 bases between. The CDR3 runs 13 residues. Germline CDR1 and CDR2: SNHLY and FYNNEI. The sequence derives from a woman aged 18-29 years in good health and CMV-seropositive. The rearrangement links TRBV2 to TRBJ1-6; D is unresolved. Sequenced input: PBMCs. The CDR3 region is CASSEEFMSPLHF. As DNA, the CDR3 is TGTGCCAGCAGTGAGGAGTTTATGTCACCCCTCCACTTT. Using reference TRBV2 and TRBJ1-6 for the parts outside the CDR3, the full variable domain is EPEVTQTPSHQVTQMGQEVILRCVPISNHLYFYWYRQILGQKVEFLVSFYNNEISEKSEIFDDQFSVERPDGSNFTLKIRSTKLEDSAMYFCASSEEFMSPLHFGNGTRLTVT.